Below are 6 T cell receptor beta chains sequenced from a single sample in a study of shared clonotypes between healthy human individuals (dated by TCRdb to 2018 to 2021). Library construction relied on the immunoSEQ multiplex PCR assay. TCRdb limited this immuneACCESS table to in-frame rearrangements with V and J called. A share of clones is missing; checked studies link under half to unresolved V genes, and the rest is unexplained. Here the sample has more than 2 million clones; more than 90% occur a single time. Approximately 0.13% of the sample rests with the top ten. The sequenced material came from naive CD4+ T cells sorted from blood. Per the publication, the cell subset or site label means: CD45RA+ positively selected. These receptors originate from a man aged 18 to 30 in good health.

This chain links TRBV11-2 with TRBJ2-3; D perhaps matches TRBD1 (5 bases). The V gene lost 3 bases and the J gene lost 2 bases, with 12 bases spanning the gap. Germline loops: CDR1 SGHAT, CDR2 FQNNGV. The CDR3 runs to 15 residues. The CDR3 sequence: CASSFGPTATDTQYF. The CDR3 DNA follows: TGTGCCAGCAGCTTCGGCCCGACAGCCACAGATACGCAGTATTTT.

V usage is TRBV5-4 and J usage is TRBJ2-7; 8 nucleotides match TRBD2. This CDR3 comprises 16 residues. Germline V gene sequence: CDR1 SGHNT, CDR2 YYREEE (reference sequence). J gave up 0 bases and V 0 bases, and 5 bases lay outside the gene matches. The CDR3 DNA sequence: TGTGCCAGCAGCTTGGGACTAGCGCAGAGCTCCTACGAGCAGTACTTC. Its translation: CASSLGLAQSSYEQYF.

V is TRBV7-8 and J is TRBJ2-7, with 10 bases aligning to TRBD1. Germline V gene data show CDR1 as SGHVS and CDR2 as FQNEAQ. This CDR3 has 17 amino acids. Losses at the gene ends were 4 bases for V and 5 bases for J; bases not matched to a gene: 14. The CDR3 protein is CASSSGLGQGNLNEQYF. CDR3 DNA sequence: TGTGCCAGCAGCTCTGGGCTGGGACAGGGGAATCTAAACGAGCAGTACTTC. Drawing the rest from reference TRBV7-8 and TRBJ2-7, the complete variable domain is GAGVSQSPRYKVAKRGQDVALRCDPISGHVSLFWYQQALGQGPEFLTYFQNEAQLDKSGLPSDRFFAERPEGSVSTLKIQRTQQEDSAVYLCASSSGLGQGNLNEQYFGPGTRLTVT.

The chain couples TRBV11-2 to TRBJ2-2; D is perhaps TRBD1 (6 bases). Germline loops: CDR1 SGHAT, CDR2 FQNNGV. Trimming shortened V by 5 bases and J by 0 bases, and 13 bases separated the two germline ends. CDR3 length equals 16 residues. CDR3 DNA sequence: TGTGCCAGCAGCCCCGGACAGAAACCGAACACCGGGGAGCTGTTTTTT. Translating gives CASSPGQKPNTGELFF.

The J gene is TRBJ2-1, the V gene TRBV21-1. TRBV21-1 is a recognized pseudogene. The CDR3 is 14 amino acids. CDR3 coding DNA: TGTGCCAGCAGCATAGAGGGGAGCGCGGATGAGCAGTTCTTC. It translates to CASSIEGSADEQFF.

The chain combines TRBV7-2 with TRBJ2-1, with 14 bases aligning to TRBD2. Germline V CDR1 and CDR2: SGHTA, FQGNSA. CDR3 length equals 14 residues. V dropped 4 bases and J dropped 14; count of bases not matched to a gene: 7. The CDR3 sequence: CASSSGLAGGQEFF. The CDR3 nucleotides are TGTGCCAGCAGCTCCGGACTAGCGGGAGGTCAGGAGTTCTTC.